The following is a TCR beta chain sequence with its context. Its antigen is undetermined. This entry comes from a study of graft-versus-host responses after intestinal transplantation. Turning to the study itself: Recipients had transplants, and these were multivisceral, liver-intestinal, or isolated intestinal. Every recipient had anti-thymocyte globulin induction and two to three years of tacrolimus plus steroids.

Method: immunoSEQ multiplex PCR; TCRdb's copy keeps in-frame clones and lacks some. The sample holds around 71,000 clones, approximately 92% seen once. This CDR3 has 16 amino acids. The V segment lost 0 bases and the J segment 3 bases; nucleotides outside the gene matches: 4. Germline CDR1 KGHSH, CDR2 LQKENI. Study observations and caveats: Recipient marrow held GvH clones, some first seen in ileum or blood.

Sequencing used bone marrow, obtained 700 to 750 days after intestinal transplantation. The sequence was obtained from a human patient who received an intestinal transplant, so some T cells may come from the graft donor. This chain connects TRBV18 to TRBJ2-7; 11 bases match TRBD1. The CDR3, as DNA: TGTGCCAGCTCACCACCAACCGGGACAGGGGGCTACGAGCAGTACTTC. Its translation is CASSPPTGTGGYEQYF.